The 25 T cell receptor beta chains given below trace back to one sample, sequenced in a study of T-cell memory formation after mild COVID-19. TCRdb independently ran MiXCR on the 5' RACE reads; one entry per CDR3 protein. The table includes 30,000 to 45,000 distinct CDR3 sequences, roughly 11% detected once. The sequenced material came from PBMCs or a T cell subset sorted from them (not recorded which). The receptors here all came from a young man who had mild COVID-19 (a few samples of this study predate the infection). Cell type and time point are not known.

This clonotype was seen at least ten times. The chain joins TRBV20-1 to TRBJ2-6; D remains unclear. The V and J ends lost 0 bases and 2 bases respectively, with 11 bases between them. This CDR3 contains 16 residues. Germline V gene data show CDR1 as DFQATT and CDR2 as SNEGSKA (reference sequence). The CDR3 nucleotides are TGCAGTGCTAGAGATCGGGTTTTGGCTGGGGCCAACGTCCTGACTTTC. Its protein is CSARDRVLAGANVLTF.

With regard to this clonotype: Just one base apart from a much larger clone, this may be a read error. This chain joins TRBV12-3 or TRBV12-4 and TRBJ2-3; maybe TRBD1 (6 bases). The CDR3 runs to 11 residues. CDR3 sequence (DNA): TGTGCCAGCACCCGGACAGATCCGCAGTATTTT. Translated, it gives CASTRTDPQYF.

This clonotype was detected a few times. The chain uses TRBV23-1 and TRBJ2-3; the match to TRBD1 covers 8 bases. TRBV23-1 is recorded as an ORF, its role being uncertain. The junction had 0 bases not matched to a gene; V was cut back by 3 bases and J by 4 bases. The CDR3 runs to 13 residues. CDR3 sequence (DNA): TGCGCCAGCAGTCAGGACAGGGCAGATACGCAGTATTTT. Its translation is CASSQDRADTQYF.

This clonotype came up many times. The V and J genes are TRBV6-5 and TRBJ1-3; D gene uncertain. V was cut by 5 bases and J by 3 bases, with 8 bases left in between. This CDR3 comprises 13 residues. Germline-derived CDR1 and CDR2 are MNHEY and SVGAGI. The CDR3 sequence: CASSTSGGNTIYF. Written as DNA, the CDR3 is TGTGCCAGCAGTACATCGGGTGGAAACACCATATATTTT.

This clonotype was seen many times. V is TRBV6-5 and J is TRBJ1-1; the D gene is possibly TRBD1 (5 bases). There are 16 residues in the CDR3. The germline CDR1 and CDR2 sequences are MNHEY and SVGAGI. V dropped 6 bases and J dropped 2 bases, with 19 bases sitting between them. CDR3 protein: CASSRLDTGSNTEAFF. The CDR3 region has the DNA TGTGCCAGCAGCCGATTGGACACTGGCTCTAACACTGAAGCTTTCTTT.

This clonotype was detected ten times or more. The rearrangement links TRBV10-1 to TRBJ2-7, with 7 positions matching TRBD1. Germline assignment: CDR1 WNHNN and CDR2 SYGVQD (reference sequence). The junction had 7 bases not matched to a gene; V was cut back by 11 bases and J by 3 bases. This CDR3 has 12 residues. In nucleotides, the CDR3 is TGCGCCCCTTGGACAGGCTTCTACGAGCAGTACGTC. This encodes CAPWTGFYEQYV.

The table lists this clonotype with many counts. The genes are TRBV29-1 and TRBJ1-1; D is possibly TRBD1 (5 bases). Germline loops: CDR1 SQVTM, CDR2 ANQGSEA. V lost 4 bases to trimming and J lost 5 bases, with 23 bases between them. This CDR3 comprises 16 residues. CDR3 loop: CSVVGGWVEIGTEAFF. The DNA for the CDR3 is TGCAGCGTTGTCGGGGGGTGGGTTGAGATAGGTACTGAAGCTTTCTTT.

In its sample, this clonotype was seen many times. This chain links TRBV6-1 with TRBJ2-2; D gene ambiguous. The V gene's germline CDR1 is MNHNS and CDR2 SASEGT. V shed 1 base and J shed 5 bases, with 11 bases lying between them. The CDR3 is 15 residues long. CDR3 nucleotide sequence: TGTGCCAGCAGTGAAGTCTTGGCGGAGACCGGGGAGCTGTTTTTT. Its translation: CASSEVLAETGELFF.

The gene calls are TRBV27 and TRBJ2-5, with D unresolved. CDR1 MNHEY and CDR2 SMNVEV come from the germline V gene (reference sequence). This CDR3 has 14 amino acids. Trimming removed 0 bases at V and 5 bases at J, with 10 bases between. Here the CDR3 reads CASSLSFFSETQYF. The CDR3 bases are TGTGCCAGCAGTTTATCTTTTTTTTCGGAGACCCAGTACTTC.

V gene TRBV7-2 combines with J gene TRBJ2-2; tentative D call: TRBD2 (5 bases). CDR1 is SGHTA, CDR2 FQGNSA, per germline. The CDR3 spans 14 residues. The ends were cut back, 8 bases at V and 3 bases at J, with 13 bases in the middle. CDR3 sequence: CASRLERYTGELFF. The CDR3 coding sequence is TGTGCCAGCCGCCTGGAGCGGTACACCGGGGAGCTGTTTTTT.

This clonotype was found many times. This chain uses TRBV18 with TRBJ2-7, with TRBD2 identical over 12 bases. CDR3 length equals 16 residues. The germline V gene has CDR1 KGHSH and CDR2 LQKENI. V shed 3 bases and J 7 bases; nucleotides not matched to a gene: 10. The CDR3 region is CASSPITSGRTGEQYF. DNA for the CDR3: TGTGCCAGCTCACCGATAACTAGCGGGAGGACGGGGGAGCAGTACTTC.

The gene calls are TRBV21-1 and TRBJ1-3. TRBV21-1 is a documented pseudogene. The CDR3 runs to 10 residues. The CDR3 sequence is CASSKVPIYF. CDR3 nucleotide sequence: TGTGCCAGCAGCAAAGTGCCCATATATTTT.

This clonotype showed up many times. V is TRBV5-1 and J is TRBJ1-1; D is unclear. The CDR3 contains 14 residues. Trimming took off 1 base at V and 3 bases at J, with 10 bases between the two ends. Germline V gene sequence: CDR1 SGHRS, CDR2 YFSETQ. CDR3 sequence: CASSLRGIDTEAFF. The CDR3 DNA sequence: TGCGCCAGCAGCTTGCGAGGAATCGACACTGAAGCTTTCTTT.

This clonotype appeared many times. The chain uses TRBV7-6 and TRBJ2-1; TRBD2 aligns across 8 bases. Germline V gives CDR1 SGHVS, CDR2 FNYEAQ. Germline trimming cut 1 base from V and 4 bases from J; bases unmatched to any gene: 6. The CDR3 runs 16 residues. CDR3: CASSLDRAGAYNEQFF. DNA of the CDR3: TGTGCCAGCAGCTTAGACCGAGCGGGGGCTTACAATGAGCAGTTCTTC.

This clonotype was recorded many times. V usage is TRBV7-2 and J usage is TRBJ2-5; 9 nucleotides match TRBD1. The length of the CDR3 is 15 residues. Germline V gives CDR1 SGHTA, CDR2 FQGNSA. Trimming at V came to 4 bases and at J to 3 bases, leaving 6 bases not matched to a gene. CDR3 sequence: CASSSPGTGKETQYF. The DNA for the CDR3 is TGTGCCAGCAGCTCACCCGGGACAGGGAAAGAGACCCAGTACTTC.

The table lists this clonotype with many counts. The chain joins TRBV5-1 to TRBJ2-5; D is possibly TRBD2 (7 bases). The CDR3 is 15 residues long. The germline V gene encodes CDR1 SGHRS and CDR2 YFSETQ. The ends were cut back, 0 bases at V and 2 bases at J, with 11 bases in the middle. CDR3 protein: CASSLEGGGQETQYF. In DNA, the CDR3 is TGCGCCAGCAGCTTGGAAGGGGGAGGGCAAGAGACCCAGTACTTC. The variable domain in full, with the rest retrieved from reference TRBV5-1 and TRBJ2-5, is KAGVTQTPRYLIKTRGQQVTLSCSPISGHRSVSWYQQTPGQGLQFLFEYFSETQRNKGNFPGRFSGRQFSNSRSEMNVSTLELGDSALYLCASSLEGGGQETQYFGPGTRLLVL.

The rearrangement uses TRBV15 and TRBJ2-1; 7 bases align to TRBD2. The ends lost 0 bases at V and 3 bases at J; junction bases unmatched: 5. The length of the CDR3 is 16 residues. In germline, CDR1 is LNHNV, CDR2 YYDKDF (reference sequence). The chain's CDR3 is CATSRDPGTNYNEQFF. The CDR3 nucleotides are TGTGCCACCAGCAGAGACCCCGGGACTAACTACAATGAGCAGTTCTTC.

This clonotype was counted at least ten times. The V and J genes are TRBV24-1 and TRBJ2-2; no clear D. The V end was cut by 3 bases, the J end by 6 bases, with 10 bases between. Looked up from germline, CDR1 is KGHDR and CDR2 is SFDVKD. The CDR3 extends over 14 amino acids. The CDR3 nucleotides are TGTGCCACCAGTGATCCCTTCCCGCCCGGGGAGCTGTTTTTT. Its protein product is CATSDPFPPGELFF.

This clonotype was picked up many times. The chain uses TRBV29-1 and TRBJ2-1; D is perhaps TRBD2 (7 bases). Germline CDR1 reads SQVTM; CDR2 reads ANQGSEA. The V end lost 5 bases, the J end lost 6 bases, and 14 bases lay between the germline ends. This CDR3 is built from 13 residues. CDR3 residues: CSVWGGAGNEQFF. Written as DNA, the CDR3 is TGCAGCGTTTGGGGGGGGGCAGGCAATGAGCAGTTCTTC.

This clonotype occurred many times. V usage is TRBV10-2 and J usage is TRBJ1-2; TRBD1 aligns across 8 bases. J lost 0 bases, V lost 8 bases, and 11 bases had no gene match. CDR1 and CDR2 from the germline V gene are WSHSY and SAAADI. The CDR3 contains 16 residues. The CDR3 bases are TGCGCCAGCTCCTACGGGACAGGCCGAGCTAACTATGGCTACACCTTC. Translating gives CASSYGTGRANYGYTF.

This clonotype was seen at least ten times. The rearrangement links TRBV11-1 to TRBJ2-4; maybe TRBD2 (5 bases). The CDR3 covers 13 residues. In germline, CDR1 is SGHAT, CDR2 FQDESV (reference sequence). The V gene lost 5 bases and the J gene lost 7 bases, with 12 bases spanning the gap. The CDR3 DNA reads as TGTGCCAGCAGCCCCTCAGGCGGGAACATTCAGTACTTC. Translated: CASSPSGGNIQYF.

This clonotype has a count of ten or more. The rearrangement uses TRBV20-1 and TRBJ1-3; D remains ambiguous. In germline, CDR1 is DFQATT, CDR2 SNEGSKA (reference sequence). Trimming shortened V by 8 bases and J by 8 bases, and 10 bases separated the two germline ends. The CDR3 runs 10 residues. The CDR3 protein is CSTPEDTIYF. DNA of the CDR3: TGCAGTACCCCCGAAGACACCATATATTTT.

This clonotype was seen repeatedly, ten times or more. The chain joins TRBV4-3 to TRBJ1-2; TRBD1 aligns across 9 bases. Germline V lookup: CDR1 LGHNA, CDR2 YSLEER. V gave up 0 bases and J gave up 1 base; unmatched junction bases: 6. The CDR3 covers 17 residues. DNA of the CDR3: TGCGCCAGCAGCCAAGAGGACAGGGGCCCCCTTAACTATGGCTACACCTTC. Amino acid sequence: CASSQEDRGPLNYGYTF.

This clonotype has at least ten counts. The genes are TRBV20-1 and TRBJ2-3, with unresolved D. The V gene's germline CDR1 is DFQATT and CDR2 SNEGSKA (reference sequence). Trimming stripped 3 bases from V and 3 bases from J, with 10 bases between. This CDR3 spans 13 amino acids. This CDR3 is CSASHAVTDTQYF. CDR3 bases: TGCAGTGCTAGCCATGCCGTAACAGATACGCAGTATTTT.

This clonotype was recorded a few times. The genes are TRBV4-2 and TRBJ1-2, with D unresolved. This CDR3 is built from 15 residues. In germline, CDR1 is LGHNA, CDR2 YNFKEQ. V was trimmed by 0 bases and J by 8 bases, leaving 16 bases between them. CDR3 sequence reads: CASSQDKGAGRGYTF. The CDR3 DNA reads TGTGCCAGCAGCCAAGATAAAGGTGCGGGAAGGGGCTACACCTTC.